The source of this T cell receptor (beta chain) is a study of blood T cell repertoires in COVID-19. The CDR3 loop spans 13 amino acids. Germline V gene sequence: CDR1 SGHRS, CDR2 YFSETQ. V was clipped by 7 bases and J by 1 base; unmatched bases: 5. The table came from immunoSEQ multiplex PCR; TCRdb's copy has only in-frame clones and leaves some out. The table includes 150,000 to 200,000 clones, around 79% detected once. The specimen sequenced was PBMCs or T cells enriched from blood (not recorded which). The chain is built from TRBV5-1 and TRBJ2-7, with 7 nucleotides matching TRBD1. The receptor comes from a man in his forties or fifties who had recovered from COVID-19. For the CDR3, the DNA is TGCGCCAGCGGGGACAGAGGTTCCTACGAGCAGTACTTC. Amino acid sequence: CASGDRGSYEQYF.